These 13 T cell receptor beta chains were sequenced from one sample in a study of blood T cell repertoires in COVID-19 (dated by TCRdb to the early 2020s). Library preparation was by the immunoSEQ multiplex PCR assay. Not all clones reach the TCRdb copy of this immuneACCESS table, which keeps in-frame sequences only. Checked studies attribute under half of the gap to unresolved V genes and leave the rest unexplained. The sample table holds 110,000 to 150,000 clones, of which about 83% were seen once. Of the sample, roughly 1.5% falls within the top ten clones. Sequenced material: peripheral blood. These receptor sequences come from a human donor in a cohort sampled during active COVID-19.

About this clone: Other nucleotide sequences from this sample produce the same CDR3. This rearrangement joins TRBV28 to TRBJ2-5; no reliable D call. CDR3 size: 14 residues. Looked up from germline, CDR1 is MDHEN and CDR2 is SYDVKM. Trimming removed 6 bases at V and 1 base at J, with 12 bases between. This CDR3 is CASSRSPVQETQYF. The CDR3 DNA reads TGTGCCAGCAGCCGATCCCCGGTCCAAGAGACCCAGTACTTC.

The chain joins TRBV19 to TRBJ1-4; D remains ambiguous. The V gene lost 6 bases and the J gene lost 7 bases, with 9 bases spanning the gap. The CDR3 sequence is 12 residues long. The germline CDR1 and CDR2 sequences are LNHDA and SQIVND (reference sequence). Here the CDR3 DNA reads TGTGCCAGTAGGTGGTCGAGTGAAAAACTGTTTTTT. It encodes CASRWSSEKLFF.

This chain joins TRBV5-6 and TRBJ1-2; D is perhaps TRBD1 (6 bases). The V end was cut by 3 bases, the J end by 5 bases, with 11 bases between. CDR1 and CDR2 (germline): SGHDT, YYEEEE. The CDR3 consists of 13 residues. In DNA, the CDR3 is TGTGCCAGCAGCTGGCAGGGGTTTTATGGCTACACCTTC. It yields the protein CASSWQGFYGYTF.

This chain uses TRBV5-6 with TRBJ2-7, with 9 bases aligning to TRBD2. Per germline, CDR1 SGHDT and CDR2 YYEEEE. CDR3 size: 17 residues. V lost 1 base to trimming and J lost 7 bases; unmatched junction nucleotides: 15. DNA for the CDR3: TGTGCCAGCAGCTTGTCGGGAGCGGGAGGCCTTCTTGGGGAGCAGTACTTC. As protein: CASSLSGAGGLLGEQYF.

This clone has just a few counts. This specimen includes other DNA sequences encoding the same CDR3. This chain joins TRBV5-1 and TRBJ2-7; 7 nucleotides align to TRBD1. The length of the CDR3 is 14 residues. Germline V gene sequence: CDR1 SGHRS, CDR2 YFSETQ. V dropped 3 bases and J dropped 0; count of bases not matched to a gene: 3. DNA of the CDR3: TGCGCCAGCAGCTCCCGGGACAGCTCCTACGAGCAGTACTTC. This gives the protein CASSSRDSSYEQYF. Full variable domain (missing parts from reference TRBV5-1 and TRBJ2-7): KAGVTQTPRYLIKTRGQQVTLSCSPISGHRSVSWYQQTPGQGLQFLFEYFSETQRNKGNFPGRFSGRQFSNSRSEMNVSTLELGDSALYLCASSSRDSSYEQYFGPGTRLTVT.

The genes are TRBV28 and TRBJ1-6, with no clear D. The germline CDR1 and CDR2 sequences are MDHEN and SYDVKM. V lost 8 bases and J lost 14, with 16 bases in between. This CDR3 comprises 12 residues. CDR3 coding DNA: TGTGCCAGCGGCCTTGAGTTGGCGGCCCTCCACTTT. Its translation: CASGLELAALHF.

This chain connects TRBV28 to TRBJ2-2; D not resolved. This CDR3 has 13 residues. Germline V lookup: CDR1 MDHEN, CDR2 SYDVKM. Trimming took 8 bases from V and 1 from J, leaving 8 bases between them. CDR3 amino acids: CASRLLNTGELFF. CDR3 coding DNA: TGTGCCAGCCGTCTCTTGAACACCGGGGAGCTGTTTTTT.

The chain carries TRBV7-3 and TRBJ2-3; D may be TRBD2 (6 bases). Germline CDR1 is SGHTA and CDR2 is FQGTGA. This CDR3 spans 13 amino acids. V was pared by 4 bases and J by 8 bases, with 13 bases between. The CDR3 region has the DNA TGTGCCAGCAGCTCCTCACTAGCTACTACGCAGTATTTT. As protein: CASSSSLATTQYF.

The V call is TRBV12-5, the J call TRBJ2-1; weak D call: TRBD1 (5 bases). V was cut by 3 bases and J by 3 bases, with 6 bases left in between. Germline loops: CDR1 LGHNT, CDR2 FRNRAP. This CDR3 is built from 13 residues. The CDR3 DNA follows: TGTGCTAGTGGTTTAGACAGCTACAATGAGCAGTTCTTC. Residues: CASGLDSYNEQFF.

The CDR3 loop reads CASSPGGGTGQPQHF. CDR3 DNA sequence: TGTGCCAGCAGTCCCGGTGGAGGGACCGGGCAGCCCCAGCATTTT. V usage is TRBV28 and J usage is TRBJ1-5; D may be TRBD1 (5 bases). This CDR3 region has 15 residues. Trimming cost V 5 bases and J 7 bases, with 18 bases left between them. The germline V gene has CDR1 MDHEN and CDR2 SYDVKM. The complete variable domain, with remaining parts taken from reference TRBV28 and TRBJ1-5, reads DVKVTQSSRYLVKRTGEKVFLECVQDMDHENMFWYRQDPGLGLRLIYFSYDVKMKEKGDIPEGYSVSREKKERFSLILESASTNQTSMYLCASSPGGGTGQPQHFGDGTRLSIL.

This clone has just one count. The rearrangement links TRBV15 to TRBJ2-3; D not certain. From germline, CDR1 is LNHNV and CDR2 YYDKDF (reference sequence). Trimming removed 1 base at V and 3 bases at J, with 14 bases between. The CDR3 loop spans 16 amino acids. This CDR3 is CATSRGGRGPTDTQYF. In nucleotides, the CDR3 is TGTGCCACCAGCAGAGGTGGGCGTGGGCCGACAGATACGCAGTATTTT.

This chain connects TRBV28 to TRBJ2-5; 7 bases map to TRBD1. Germline values: CDR1 MDHEN, CDR2 SYDVKM. The CDR3 runs to 15 residues. With 3 bases clipped from V and 3 bases from J, the junction kept 7 bases outside the gene matches. In nucleotides, the CDR3 is TGTGCCAGCAGTTTGGTCGGGACAGTGGAAGAGACCCAGTACTTC. This gives the protein CASSLVGTVEETQYF.

The chain links TRBV5-1 to TRBJ2-2; a weak D match, TRBD1 (6 bases). Germline V gives CDR1 SGHRS, CDR2 YFSETQ. Between the trimmed V and J ends, which lost 2 bases and 0 bases, there was a span of 8 bases. The length of the CDR3 is 15 residues. CDR3 sequence: CASSLPGANTGELFF. In nucleotides, the CDR3 is TGCGCCAGCAGCTTACCAGGGGCGAACACCGGGGAGCTGTTTTTT.